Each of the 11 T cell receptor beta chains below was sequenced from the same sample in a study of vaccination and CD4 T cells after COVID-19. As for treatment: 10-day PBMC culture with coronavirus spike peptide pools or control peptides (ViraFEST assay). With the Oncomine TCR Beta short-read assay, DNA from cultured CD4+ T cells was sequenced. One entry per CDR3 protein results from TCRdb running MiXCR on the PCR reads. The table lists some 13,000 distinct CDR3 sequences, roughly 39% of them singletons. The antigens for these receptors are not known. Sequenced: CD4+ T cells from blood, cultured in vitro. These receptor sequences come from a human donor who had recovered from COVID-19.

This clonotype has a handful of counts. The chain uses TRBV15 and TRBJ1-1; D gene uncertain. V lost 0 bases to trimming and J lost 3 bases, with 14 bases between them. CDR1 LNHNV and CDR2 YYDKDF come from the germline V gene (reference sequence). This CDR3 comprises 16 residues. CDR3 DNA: TGTGCCACCAGCAGAGATAAAAGCCACCAGGACACTGAAGCTTTCTTT. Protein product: CATSRDKSHQDTEAFF.

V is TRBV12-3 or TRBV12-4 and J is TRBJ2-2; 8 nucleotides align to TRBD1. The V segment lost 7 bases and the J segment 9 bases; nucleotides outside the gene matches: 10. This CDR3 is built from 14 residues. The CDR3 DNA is TGTGCCAGCATAGGCAGGGGGCGTGGATGGGAGCTGTTTTTT. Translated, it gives CASIGRGRGWELFF.

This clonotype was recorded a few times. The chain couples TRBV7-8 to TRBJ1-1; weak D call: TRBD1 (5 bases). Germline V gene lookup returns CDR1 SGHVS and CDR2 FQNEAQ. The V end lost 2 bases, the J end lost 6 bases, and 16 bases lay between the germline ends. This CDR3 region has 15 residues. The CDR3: CASSLNQGVGAEAFF. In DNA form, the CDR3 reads TGTGCCAGCAGCTTAAATCAGGGTGTCGGCGCTGAAGCTTTCTTT.

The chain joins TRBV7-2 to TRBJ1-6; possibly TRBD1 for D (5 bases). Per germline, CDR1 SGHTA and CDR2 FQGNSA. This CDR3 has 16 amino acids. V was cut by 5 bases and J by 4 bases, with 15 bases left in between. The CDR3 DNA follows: TGTGCCAGCAGCCCCCAGGGTGGAATGTATAATTCACCCCTCCACTTT. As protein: CASSPQGGMYNSPLHF.

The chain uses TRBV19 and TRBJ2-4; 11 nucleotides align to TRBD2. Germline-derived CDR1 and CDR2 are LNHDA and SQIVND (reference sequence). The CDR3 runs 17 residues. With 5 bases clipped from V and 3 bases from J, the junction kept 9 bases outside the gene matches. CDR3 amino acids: CASSAPGLADRKNIQYF. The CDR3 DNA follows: TGTGCCAGTAGTGCTCCGGGACTAGCGGACCGCAAAAACATTCAGTACTTC.

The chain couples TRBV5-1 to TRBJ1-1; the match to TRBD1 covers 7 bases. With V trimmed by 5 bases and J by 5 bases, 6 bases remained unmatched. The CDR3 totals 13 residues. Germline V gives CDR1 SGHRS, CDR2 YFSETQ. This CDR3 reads CASSYRGGTEAFF. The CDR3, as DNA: TGCGCCAGCAGTTACAGGGGTGGTACTGAAGCTTTCTTT. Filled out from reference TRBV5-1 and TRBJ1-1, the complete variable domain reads KAGVTQTPRYLIKTRGQQVTLSCSPISGHRSVSWYQQTPGQGLQFLFEYFSETQRNKGNFPGRFSGRQFSNSRSEMNVSTLELGDSALYLCASSYRGGTEAFFGQGTRLTVV.

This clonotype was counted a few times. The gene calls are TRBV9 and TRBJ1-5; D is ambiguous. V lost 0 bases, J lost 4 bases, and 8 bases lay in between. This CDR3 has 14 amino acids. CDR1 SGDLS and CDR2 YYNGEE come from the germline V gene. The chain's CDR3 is CASSVEGGNQPQHF. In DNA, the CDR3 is TGTGCCAGCAGCGTAGAGGGAGGAAATCAGCCCCAGCATTTT.

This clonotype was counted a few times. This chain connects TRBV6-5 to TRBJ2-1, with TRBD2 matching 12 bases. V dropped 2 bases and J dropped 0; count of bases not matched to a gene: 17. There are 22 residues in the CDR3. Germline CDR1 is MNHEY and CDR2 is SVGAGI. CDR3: CASSYQLKLAGGRPSSYNEQFF. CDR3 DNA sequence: TGTGCCAGCAGTTACCAACTAAAACTAGCGGGGGGCAGACCAAGCTCCTACAATGAGCAGTTCTTC.

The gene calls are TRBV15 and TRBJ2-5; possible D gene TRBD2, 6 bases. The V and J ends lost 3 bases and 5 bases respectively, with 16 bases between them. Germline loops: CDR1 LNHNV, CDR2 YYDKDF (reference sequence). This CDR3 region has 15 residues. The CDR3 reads CATSREGILAETQYF. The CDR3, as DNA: TGTGCCACCAGCAGGGAGGGGATACTTGCGGAGACCCAGTACTTC.

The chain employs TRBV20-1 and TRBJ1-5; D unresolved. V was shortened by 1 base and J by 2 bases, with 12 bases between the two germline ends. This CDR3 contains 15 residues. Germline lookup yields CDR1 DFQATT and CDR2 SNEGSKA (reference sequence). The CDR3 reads CSARATARGNQPQHF. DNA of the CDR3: TGCAGTGCTAGAGCCACGGCGAGGGGCAATCAGCCCCAGCATTTT.

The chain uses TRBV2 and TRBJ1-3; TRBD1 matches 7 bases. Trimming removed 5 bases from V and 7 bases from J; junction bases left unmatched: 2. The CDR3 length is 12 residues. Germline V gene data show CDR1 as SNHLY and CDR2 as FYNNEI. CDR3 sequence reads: CASSLQGNTIYF. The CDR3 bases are TGTGCCAGCAGTCTACAGGGGAACACCATATATTTT.